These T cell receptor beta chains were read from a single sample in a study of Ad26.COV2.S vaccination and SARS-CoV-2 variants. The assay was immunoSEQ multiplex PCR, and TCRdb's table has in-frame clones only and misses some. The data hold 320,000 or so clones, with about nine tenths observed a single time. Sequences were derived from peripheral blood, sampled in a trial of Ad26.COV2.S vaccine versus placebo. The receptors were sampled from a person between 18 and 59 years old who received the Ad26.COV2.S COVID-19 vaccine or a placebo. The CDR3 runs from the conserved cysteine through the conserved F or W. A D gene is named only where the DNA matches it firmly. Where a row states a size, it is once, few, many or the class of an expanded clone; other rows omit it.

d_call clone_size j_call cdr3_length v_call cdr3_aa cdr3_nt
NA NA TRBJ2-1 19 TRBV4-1 CASSPAGGPSMVSYNEQFF TGCGCCAGCAGCCCGGCCGGGGGGCCCTCCATGGTCTCCTACAATGAGCAGTTCTTC
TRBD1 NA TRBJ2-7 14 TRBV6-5 CASSQDRGVNEQYF TGTGCCAGCAGTCAGGACAGGGGGGTCAACGAGCAGTACTTC
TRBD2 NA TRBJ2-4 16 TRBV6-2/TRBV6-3 CASSFSGGAVKNIQYF TGTGCCAGCAGTTTCAGCGGGGGGGCGGTCAAAAACATTCAGTACTTC
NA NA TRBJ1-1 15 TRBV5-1 CASSSRGAPNTEAFF TGCGCCAGCAGCTCACGGGGGGCCCCGAACACTGAAGCTTTCTTT
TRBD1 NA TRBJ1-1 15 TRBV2 CASILGQGTFTEAFF TGTGCCAGCATTCTGGGACAGGGGACGTTCACTGAAGCTTTCTTT
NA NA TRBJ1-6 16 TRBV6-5 CASSYMSASYNSPLHF TGTGCCAGCAGTTACATGTCAGCCTCGTATAATTCACCCCTCCACTTT
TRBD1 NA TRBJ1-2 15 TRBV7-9 CASSVDRGGRDGYTF TGTGCCAGCAGCGTAGACAGGGGCGGGAGGGATGGCTACACCTTC
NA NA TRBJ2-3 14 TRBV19 CASSMGVSTDTQYF TGTGCCAGTAGTATGGGGGTTAGCACAGATACGCAGTATTTT
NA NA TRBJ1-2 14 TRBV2 CASSEAGQGYGYTF TGTGCCAGCAGTGAAGCAGGCCAGGGCTATGGCTACACCTTC
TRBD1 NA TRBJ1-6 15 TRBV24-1 CATRGQSSYNSPLHF TGTGCCACCAGGGGACAGAGCTCCTATAATTCACCCCTCCACTTT
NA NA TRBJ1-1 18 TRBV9 CASSVALQGSRGDTEAFF TGTGCCAGCAGCGTCGCCCTCCAGGGGTCCCGAGGGGACACTGAAGCTTTCTTT
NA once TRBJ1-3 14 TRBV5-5 CASSPPTSGNTIYF TGTGCCAGCAGCCCTCCAACCTCTGGAAACACCATATATTTT
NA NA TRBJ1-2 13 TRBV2 CASSGDESYGYTF TGTGCCAGCAGTGGGGACGAATCCTATGGCTACACCTTC
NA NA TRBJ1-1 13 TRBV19 CASSLTGGTEAFF TGTGCCAGTAGTCTAACGGGGGGGACTGAAGCTTTCTTT
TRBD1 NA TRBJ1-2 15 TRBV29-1 CSVITGGANSYGYTF TGCAGCGTTATTACAGGGGGCGCGAACAGCTATGGCTACACCTTC